This T cell receptor beta chain was sequenced for a study of T cell repertoires in cytomegalovirus infection. Note on this clonotype: What it binds is unknown.

TCRdb ran MiXCR on the reads and lists one entry per CDR3 protein. The sample includes approximately 1,000,000 distinct CDR3 sequences, approximately 31% of them seen just once. V was trimmed by 4 bases and J by 3 bases, leaving 14 bases between them. CDR1 is SGDLS, CDR2 YYNGEE, per germline. This CDR3 comprises 15 residues. The sample consisted of cultured CD8+ T cells from PBMCs, taken from culture after CMV antigen stimulation. This clonotype was sampled from a human donor in good health (CMV status not recorded). Some clones in this sample may be carry-over from other donors' samples. The V gene is TRBV9, the J gene TRBJ1-5, with a possible D match to TRBD1 (6 bases). CDR3 amino acids: CASSSAGQINQPQHF. The CDR3 bases are TGTGCCAGCAGCTCAGCCGGACAGATCAATCAGCCCCAGCATTTT. The full variable domain, with the rest looked up from reference TRBV9 and TRBJ1-5, is DSGVTQTPKHLITATGQRVTLRCSPRSGDLSVYWYQQSLDQGLQFLIQYYNGEERAKGNILERFSAQQFPDLHSELNLSSLELGDSALYFCASSSAGQINQPQHFGDGTRLSIL.